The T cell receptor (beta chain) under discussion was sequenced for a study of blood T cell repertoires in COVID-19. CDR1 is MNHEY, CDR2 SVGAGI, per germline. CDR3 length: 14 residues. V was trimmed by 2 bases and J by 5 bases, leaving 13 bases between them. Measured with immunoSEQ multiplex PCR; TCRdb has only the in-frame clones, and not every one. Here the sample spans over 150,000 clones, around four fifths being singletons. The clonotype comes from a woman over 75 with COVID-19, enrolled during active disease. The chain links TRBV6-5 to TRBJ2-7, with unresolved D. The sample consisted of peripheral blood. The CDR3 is CASSYTWAGHEQYF. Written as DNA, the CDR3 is TGTGCCAGCAGTTACACATGGGCAGGCCACGAGCAGTACTTC.